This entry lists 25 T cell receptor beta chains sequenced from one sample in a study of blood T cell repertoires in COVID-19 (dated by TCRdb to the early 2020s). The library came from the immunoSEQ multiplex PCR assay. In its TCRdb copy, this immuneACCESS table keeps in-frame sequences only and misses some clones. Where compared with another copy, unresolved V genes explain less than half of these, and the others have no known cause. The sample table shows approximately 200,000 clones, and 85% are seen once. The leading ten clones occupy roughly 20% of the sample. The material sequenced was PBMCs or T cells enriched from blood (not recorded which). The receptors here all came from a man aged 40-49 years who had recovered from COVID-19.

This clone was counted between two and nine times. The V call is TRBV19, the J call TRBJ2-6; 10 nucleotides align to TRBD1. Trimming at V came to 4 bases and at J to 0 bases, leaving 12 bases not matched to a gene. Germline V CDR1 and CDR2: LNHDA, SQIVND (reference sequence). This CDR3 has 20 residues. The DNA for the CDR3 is TGTGCCAGTAGTACCCCGCCGGGACAGGGGTACCACTCTGGGGCCAACGTCCTGACTTTC. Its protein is CASSTPPGQGYHSGANVLTF.

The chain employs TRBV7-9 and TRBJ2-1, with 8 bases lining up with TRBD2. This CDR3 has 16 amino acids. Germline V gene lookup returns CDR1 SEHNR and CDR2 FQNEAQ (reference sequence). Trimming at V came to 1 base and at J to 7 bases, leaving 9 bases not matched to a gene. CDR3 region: CASSLGTGGPPNEQFF. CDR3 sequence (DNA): TGTGCCAGCAGCTTAGGAACGGGAGGGCCCCCGAATGAGCAGTTCTTC.

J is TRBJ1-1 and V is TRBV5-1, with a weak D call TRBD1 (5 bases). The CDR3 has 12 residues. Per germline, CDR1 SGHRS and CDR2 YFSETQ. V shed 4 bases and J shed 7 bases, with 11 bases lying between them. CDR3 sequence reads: CASSPGGIEAFF. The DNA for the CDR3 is TGCGCCAGCAGCCCGGGGGGTATTGAAGCTTTCTTT.

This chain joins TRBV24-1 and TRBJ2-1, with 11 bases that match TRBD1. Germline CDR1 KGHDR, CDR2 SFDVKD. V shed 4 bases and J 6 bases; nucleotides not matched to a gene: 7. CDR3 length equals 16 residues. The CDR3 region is CATSDRVGTGGNEQFF. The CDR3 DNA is TGTGCCACCAGTGACCGAGTCGGGACAGGGGGCAATGAGCAGTTCTTC.

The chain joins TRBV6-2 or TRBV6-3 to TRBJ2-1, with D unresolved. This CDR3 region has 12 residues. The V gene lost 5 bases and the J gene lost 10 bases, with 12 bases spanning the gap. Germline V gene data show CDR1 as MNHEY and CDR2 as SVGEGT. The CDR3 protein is CASSRQEVEQFF. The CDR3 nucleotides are TGTGCCAGCAGTCGACAAGAAGTAGAGCAGTTCTTC.

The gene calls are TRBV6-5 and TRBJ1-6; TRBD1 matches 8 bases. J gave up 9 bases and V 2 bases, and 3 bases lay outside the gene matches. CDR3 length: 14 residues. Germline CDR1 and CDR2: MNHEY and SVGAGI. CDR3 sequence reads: CASSYGQGSSPLHF. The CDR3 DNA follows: TGTGCCAGCAGTTACGGACAGGGTAGTTCACCCCTCCACTTT.

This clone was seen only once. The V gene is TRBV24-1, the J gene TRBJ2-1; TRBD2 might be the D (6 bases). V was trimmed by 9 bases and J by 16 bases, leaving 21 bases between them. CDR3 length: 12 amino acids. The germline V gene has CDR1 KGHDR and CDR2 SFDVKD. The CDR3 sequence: CATYYTGLLFFF. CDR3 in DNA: TGTGCCACCTACTATACGGGACTCCTATTCTTCTTC.

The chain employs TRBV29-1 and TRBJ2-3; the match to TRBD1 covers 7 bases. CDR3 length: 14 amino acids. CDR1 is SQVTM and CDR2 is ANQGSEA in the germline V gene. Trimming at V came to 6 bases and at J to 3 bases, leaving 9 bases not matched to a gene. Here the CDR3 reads CSVQPGQKTDTQYF. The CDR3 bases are TGCAGCGTGCAACCGGGACAGAAAACAGATACGCAGTATTTT.

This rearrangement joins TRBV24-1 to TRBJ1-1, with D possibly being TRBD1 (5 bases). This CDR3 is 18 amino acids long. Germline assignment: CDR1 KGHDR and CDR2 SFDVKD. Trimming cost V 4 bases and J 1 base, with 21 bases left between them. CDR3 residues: CATSDPGTKRRGNTEAFF. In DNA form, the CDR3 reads TGTGCCACCAGTGACCCCGGGACTAAGAGGAGGGGGAACACTGAAGCTTTCTTT.

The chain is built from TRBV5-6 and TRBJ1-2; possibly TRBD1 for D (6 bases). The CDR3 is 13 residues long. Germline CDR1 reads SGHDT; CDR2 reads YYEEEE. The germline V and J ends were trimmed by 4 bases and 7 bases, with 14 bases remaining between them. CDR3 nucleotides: TGTGCCAGCAGCCAACTAGGACAGATTGGCTACACCTTC. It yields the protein CASSQLGQIGYTF. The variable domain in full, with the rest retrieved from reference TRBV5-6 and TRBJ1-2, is DAGVTQSPTHLIKTRGQQVTLRCSPKSGHDTVSWYQQALGQGPQFIFQYYEEEERQRGNFPDRFSGHQFPNYSSELNVNALLLGDSALYLCASSQLGQIGYTFGSGTRLTVV.

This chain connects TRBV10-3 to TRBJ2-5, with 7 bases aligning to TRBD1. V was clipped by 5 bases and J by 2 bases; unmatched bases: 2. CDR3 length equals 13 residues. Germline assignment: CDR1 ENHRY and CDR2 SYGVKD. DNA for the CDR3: TGTGCCATCAGTCCAGGGGGACAAGAGACCCAGTACTTC. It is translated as CAISPGGQETQYF.

CDR3 residues: CASSTFDRDTEAFF. The CDR3 DNA sequence: TGTGCCAGCAGCACTTTCGACAGGGACACTGAAGCTTTCTTT. This chain joins TRBV25-1 and TRBJ1-1; 7 nucleotides align to TRBD1. The CDR3 has 14 amino acids. With 6 bases clipped from V and 3 bases from J, the junction kept 7 bases outside the gene matches. Germline lookup yields CDR1 MGHDK and CDR2 SYGVNS.

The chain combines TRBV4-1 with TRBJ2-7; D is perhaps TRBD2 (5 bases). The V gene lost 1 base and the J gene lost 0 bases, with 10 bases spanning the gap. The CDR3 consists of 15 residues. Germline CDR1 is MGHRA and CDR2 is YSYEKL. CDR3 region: CASSQVEGSSYEQYF. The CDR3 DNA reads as TGCGCCAGCAGCCAAGTAGAGGGATCCTCCTACGAGCAGTACTTC.

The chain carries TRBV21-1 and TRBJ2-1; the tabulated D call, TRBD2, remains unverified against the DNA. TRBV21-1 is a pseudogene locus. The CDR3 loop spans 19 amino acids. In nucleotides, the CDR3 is TGTGCCAGCAGCAAAGAGCGGTCGGACTTTCCCGAGTCCTACAATGAGCAGTTCTTC. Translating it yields CASSKERSDFPESYNEQFF.

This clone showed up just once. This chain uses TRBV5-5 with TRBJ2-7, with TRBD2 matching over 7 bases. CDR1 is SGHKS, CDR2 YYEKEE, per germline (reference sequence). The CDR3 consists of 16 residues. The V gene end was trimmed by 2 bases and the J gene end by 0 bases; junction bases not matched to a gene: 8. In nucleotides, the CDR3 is TGTGCCAGCAGCTTCAGGTGGCTAGCGGCCTCCTACGAGCAGTACTTC. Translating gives CASSFRWLAASYEQYF.

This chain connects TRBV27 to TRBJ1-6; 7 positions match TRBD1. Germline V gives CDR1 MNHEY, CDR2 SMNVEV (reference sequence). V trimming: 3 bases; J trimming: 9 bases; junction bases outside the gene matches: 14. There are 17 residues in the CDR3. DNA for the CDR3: TGTGCCAGCAGTTTGGGGGCGACAGGGCGGGGAATTTCACCCCTCCACTTT. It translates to CASSLGATGRGISPLHF.

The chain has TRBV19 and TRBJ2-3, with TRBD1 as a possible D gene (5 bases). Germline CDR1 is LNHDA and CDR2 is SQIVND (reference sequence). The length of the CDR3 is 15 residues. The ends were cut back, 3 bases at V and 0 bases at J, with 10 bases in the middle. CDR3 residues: CASSITGHSTDTQYF. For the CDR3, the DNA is TGTGCCAGTAGTATTACCGGACACAGCACAGATACGCAGTATTTT.

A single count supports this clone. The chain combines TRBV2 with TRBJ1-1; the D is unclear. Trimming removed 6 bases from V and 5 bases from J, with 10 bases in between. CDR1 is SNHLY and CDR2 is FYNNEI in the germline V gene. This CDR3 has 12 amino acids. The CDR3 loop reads CASSKGETEAFF. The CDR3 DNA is TGTGCCAGCAGCAAGGGAGAAACTGAAGCTTTCTTT.

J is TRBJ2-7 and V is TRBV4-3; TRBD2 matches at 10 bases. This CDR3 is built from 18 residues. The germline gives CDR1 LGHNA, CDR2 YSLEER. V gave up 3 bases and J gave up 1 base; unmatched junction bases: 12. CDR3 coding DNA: TGCGCCAGCAGCCAGAGACTAGCGGGTTCGTCCCTTTCCTACGAGCAGTACTTC. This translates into CASSQRLAGSSLSYEQYF.

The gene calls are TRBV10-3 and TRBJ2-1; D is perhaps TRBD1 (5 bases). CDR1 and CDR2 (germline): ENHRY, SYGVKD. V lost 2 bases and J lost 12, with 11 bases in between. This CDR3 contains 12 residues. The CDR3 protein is CAISETQGRQFF. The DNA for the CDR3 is TGTGCCATCAGTGAGACCCAGGGTAGGCAGTTCTTC.

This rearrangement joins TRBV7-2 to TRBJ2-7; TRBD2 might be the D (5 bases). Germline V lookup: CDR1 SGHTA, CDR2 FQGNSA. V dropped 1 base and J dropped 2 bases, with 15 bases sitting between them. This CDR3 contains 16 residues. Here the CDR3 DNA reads TGTGCCAGCAGCTTAGGGTACGGGCGAGCGGCCTACGAGCAGTACTTC. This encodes CASSLGYGRAAYEQYF. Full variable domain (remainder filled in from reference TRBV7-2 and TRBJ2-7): GAGVSQSPSNKVTEKGKDVELRCDPISGHTALYWYRQSLGQGLEFLIYFQGNSAPDKSGLPSDRFSAERTGGSVSTLTIQRTQQEDSAVYLCASSLGYGRAAYEQYFGPGTRLTVT.

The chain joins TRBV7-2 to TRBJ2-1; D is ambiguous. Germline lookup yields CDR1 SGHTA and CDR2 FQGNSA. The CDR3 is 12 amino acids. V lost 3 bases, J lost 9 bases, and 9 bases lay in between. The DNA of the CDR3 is TGTGCCAGCAGCTTGGTTCGGGTTGAGCAGTTCTTC. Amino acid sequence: CASSLVRVEQFF. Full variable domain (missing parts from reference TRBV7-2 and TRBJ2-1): GAGVSQSPSNKVTEKGKDVELRCDPISGHTALYWYRQSLGQGLEFLIYFQGNSAPDKSGLPSDRFSAERTGGSVSTLTIQRTQQEDSAVYLCASSLVRVEQFFGPGTRLTVL.

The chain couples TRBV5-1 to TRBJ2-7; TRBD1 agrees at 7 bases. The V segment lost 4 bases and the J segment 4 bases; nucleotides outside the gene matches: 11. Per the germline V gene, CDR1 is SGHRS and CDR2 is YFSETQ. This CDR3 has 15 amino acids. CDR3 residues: CASSPPGTDGYEQYF. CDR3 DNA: TGCGCCAGCAGCCCCCCCGGGACAGACGGGTACGAGCAGTACTTC. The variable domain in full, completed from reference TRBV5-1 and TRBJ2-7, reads KAGVTQTPRYLIKTRGQQVTLSCSPISGHRSVSWYQQTPGQGLQFLFEYFSETQRNKGNFPGRFSGRQFSNSRSEMNVSTLELGDSALYLCASSPPGTDGYEQYFGPGTRLTVT.

CDR3 bases: TGTGCCAGCAGCCCCGGGACTGGGAGGAGCACAGATACGCAGTATTTT. It is translated as CASSPGTGRSTDTQYF. The chain joins TRBV5-4 to TRBJ2-3, with D possibly TRBD2 on 6 matching bases. Deletions cut 4 bases from V and 0 bases from J, with 15 bases between. Per the germline V gene, CDR1 is SGHNT and CDR2 is YYREEE (reference sequence). CDR3 size: 16 residues.

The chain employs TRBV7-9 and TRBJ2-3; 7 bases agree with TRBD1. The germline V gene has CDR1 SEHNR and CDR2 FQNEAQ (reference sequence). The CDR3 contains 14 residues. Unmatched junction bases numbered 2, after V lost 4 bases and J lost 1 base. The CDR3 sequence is CASSYRGRTDTQYF. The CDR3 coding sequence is TGTGCCAGCAGCTACAGGGGTCGCACAGATACGCAGTATTTT.